The T cell receptor (beta chain) described here comes from a study of OX40 agonist ivuxolimab in advanced cancers. This clone was observed a handful of times. This table comes from immunoSEQ multiplex PCR, and its TCRdb copy is limited to in-frame clones, with some not included. The sample holds about 77,000 clones, 80% to 90% seen once. This clonotype was obtained from an adult with an advanced solid tumor such as melanoma, head and neck, liver or kidney cancer. The specimen comprised CD4+ or CD8+ T cells sorted from blood, sampled in a trial of the OX40 agonist ivuxolimab.

The CDR3 spells CASSVSQDTDTQYF. The CDR3 region has the DNA TGTGCCAGCAGCGTAAGCCAAGACACAGATACGCAGTATTTT. This chain links TRBV9 with TRBJ2-3; no firm D call. This CDR3 has 14 amino acids. The V end lost 1 base, the J end lost 2 bases, and 8 bases lay between the germline ends. Per germline, CDR1 SGDLS and CDR2 YYNGEE.